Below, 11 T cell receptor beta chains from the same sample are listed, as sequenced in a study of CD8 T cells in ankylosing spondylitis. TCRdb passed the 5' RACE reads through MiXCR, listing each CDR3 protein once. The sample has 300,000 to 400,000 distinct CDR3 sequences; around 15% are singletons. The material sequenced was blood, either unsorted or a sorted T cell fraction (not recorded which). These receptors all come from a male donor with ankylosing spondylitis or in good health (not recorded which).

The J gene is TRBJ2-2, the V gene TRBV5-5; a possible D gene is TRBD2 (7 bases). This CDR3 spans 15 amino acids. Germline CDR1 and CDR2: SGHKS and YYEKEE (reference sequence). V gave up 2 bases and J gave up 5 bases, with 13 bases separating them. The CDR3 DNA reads TGTGCCAGCAGCTTCTCCGGGGGGCAAACCGGGGAGCTGTTTTTT. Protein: CASSFSGGQTGELFF.

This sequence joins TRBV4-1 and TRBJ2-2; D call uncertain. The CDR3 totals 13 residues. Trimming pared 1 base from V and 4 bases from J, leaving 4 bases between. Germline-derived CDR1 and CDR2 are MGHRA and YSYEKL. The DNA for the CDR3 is TGCGCCAGCAGCCAAGTCAGCACCGGGGAGCTGTTTTTT. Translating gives CASSQVSTGELFF.

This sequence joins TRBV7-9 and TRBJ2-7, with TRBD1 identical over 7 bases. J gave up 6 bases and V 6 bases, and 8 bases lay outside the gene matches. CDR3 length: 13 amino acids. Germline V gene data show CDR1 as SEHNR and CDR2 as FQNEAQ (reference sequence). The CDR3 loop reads CASSLPPGGEQYF. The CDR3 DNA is TGTGCCAGCAGTCTTCCCCCAGGGGGCGAGCAGTACTTC.

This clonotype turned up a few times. The CDR3 loop is CASWRTPNTGELFF. CDR3 in DNA: TGTGCCAGCTGGCGGACTCCCAACACCGGGGAGCTGTTTTTT. The chain couples TRBV2 to TRBJ2-2, with D tentatively TRBD2 (5 bases). Trimming cost V 8 bases and J 2 bases, with 12 bases left between them. Per the germline V gene, CDR1 is SNHLY and CDR2 is FYNNEI. This CDR3 is built from 14 residues. Full variable domain (remainder filled in from reference TRBV2 and TRBJ2-2): EPEVTQTPSHQVTQMGQEVILRCVPISNHLYFYWYRQILGQKVEFLVSFYNNEISEKSEIFDDQFSVERPDGSNFTLKIRSTKLEDSAMYFCASWRTPNTGELFFGEGSRLTVL.

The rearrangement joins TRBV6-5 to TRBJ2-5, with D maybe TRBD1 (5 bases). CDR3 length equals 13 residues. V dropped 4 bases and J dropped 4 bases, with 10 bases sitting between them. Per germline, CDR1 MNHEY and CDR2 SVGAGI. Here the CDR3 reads CASSFGRAETQYF. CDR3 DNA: TGTGCCAGCAGTTTCGGCAGGGCAGAGACCCAGTACTTC.

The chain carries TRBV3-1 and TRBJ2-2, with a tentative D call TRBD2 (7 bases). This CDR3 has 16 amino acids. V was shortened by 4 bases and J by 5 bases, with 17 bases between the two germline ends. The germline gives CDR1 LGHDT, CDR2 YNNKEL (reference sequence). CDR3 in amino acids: CASSRHGGPRTGELFF. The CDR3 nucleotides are TGTGCCAGCAGCCGTCACGGGGGGCCTAGGACCGGGGAGCTGTTTTTT.

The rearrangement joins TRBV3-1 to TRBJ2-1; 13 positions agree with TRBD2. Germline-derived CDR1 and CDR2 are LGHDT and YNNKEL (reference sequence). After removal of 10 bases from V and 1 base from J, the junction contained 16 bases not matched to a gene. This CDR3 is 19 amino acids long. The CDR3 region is CATCRPGTSGVPSYNEQFF. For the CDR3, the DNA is TGTGCCACCTGTAGGCCCGGGACTAGCGGGGTCCCTTCCTACAATGAGCAGTTCTTC.

This CDR3 is CASSLGNRGPGSGANVLTF. In DNA, the CDR3 is TGTGCCAGCAGTTTAGGCAACAGGGGTCCAGGATCCGGGGCCAACGTCCTGACTTTC. The chain joins TRBV12-3 or TRBV12-4 to TRBJ2-6; TRBD1 agrees at 7 bases. After removal of 1 base from V and 4 bases from J, the junction contained 13 bases not matched to a gene. The CDR3 consists of 19 residues.

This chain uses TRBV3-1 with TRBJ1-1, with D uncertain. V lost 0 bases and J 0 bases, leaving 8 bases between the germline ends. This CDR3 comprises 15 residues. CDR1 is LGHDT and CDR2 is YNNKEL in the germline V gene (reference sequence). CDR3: CASSQEGLMNTEAFF. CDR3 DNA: TGTGCCAGCAGCCAAGAGGGCTTAATGAACACTGAAGCTTTCTTT.

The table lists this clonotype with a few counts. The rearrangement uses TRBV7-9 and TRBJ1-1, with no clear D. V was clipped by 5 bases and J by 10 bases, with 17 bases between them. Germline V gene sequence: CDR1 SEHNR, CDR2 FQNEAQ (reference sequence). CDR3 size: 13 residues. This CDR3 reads CASSPSTMIGAFF. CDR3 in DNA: TGTGCCAGCAGCCCAAGCACAATGATCGGAGCTTTCTTT.

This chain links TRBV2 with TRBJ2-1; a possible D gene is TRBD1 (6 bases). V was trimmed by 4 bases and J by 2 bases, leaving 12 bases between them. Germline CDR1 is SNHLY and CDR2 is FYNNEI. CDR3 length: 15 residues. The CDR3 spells CASSVQGPPYNEQFF. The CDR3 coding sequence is TGTGCCAGCAGTGTACAGGGTCCCCCCTACAATGAGCAGTTCTTC.